This T cell receptor (beta chain) originates from a study of siplizumab effects on memory and regulatory T cells (dated by TCRdb to between 2018 and 2021). Some background on the complete study: The study examined how the anti-CD2 antibody siplizumab affects alloreactive T-cell subsets in allogeneic mixed lymphocyte reactions built from human PBMCs.

CDR1 and CDR2, looked up from the germline V gene (reference sequence), are LNHDA and SQIVND. V gives up 10 bases and J gives up 5 bases, and the segment between their germline ends measures 18 bases. From cysteine to phenylalanine, the CDR3 is 14 amino acids long. Only the CDR3 portion is preserved as DNA: 42 bases, with reading frame beginning at the first base. In this sample, this clone turned up a few times. No antigen is known for it. No base quality information exists; no much larger clone differs at one position. Summary of the overall study and its limitations: Siplizumab significantly reduced the cumulative frequency of alloreactive sequences traceable to unstimulated CD4+ memory T cells. Sequences below about 10^-5 frequency were poorly captured, so only a minor fraction of alloreactive clones could be mapped to unstimulated subsets. For roughly 75-95% of proliferating CD4+ or CD8+ clones, no naive or memory phenotype could be assigned. Among mappable alloreactive CD4+ clones, the Treg-derived fraction averaged approximately 69% with siplizumab versus 26.9% in control reactions. Unstimulated naive T cells appeared to be more diverse than memory T cells, and naive cells seemed to make a substantial contribution to the alloresponse. Whether proliferating Tregs from siplizumab cultures actually had suppressive function was not functionally confirmed.

TCRbeta CDR3 sequencing was performed on sorted unstimulated T cells and on proliferating T cells recovered from mixed lymphocyte reactions. Fresh whole blood from fewer than 12 HLA-typed healthy donors was used to isolate PBMCs. To map where alloreactive clones came from, unstimulated CD4+ non-regulatory T cells were FACS-sorted. Libraries were constructed by the immunoSEQ multiplex PCR assay. Around 92,000 TCR templates per sample were assayed by the deep sequencing platform. Genomic DNA extracted from sorted T cells was used for TCRbeta CDR3 sequencing. Regarding the original processing steps: The R programming language was used for clonal analysis of TCRbeta CDR3 data. Alloreactive CD4+ and CD8+ clones were identified by comparing unstimulated samples to CFSE-low samples taken after the reaction. Alloreactive CD4+ clones were assigned to regulatory or non-regulatory origin by matching sequences to sorted unstimulated Treg and non-Treg repertoires. This immuneACCESS table, as held by TCRdb, lists in-frame sequences with V and J called but not all clones. Of the missing ones, under half trace to an unresolved V gene in checked studies; the others have no known cause. The V and J calls and the clone size are those of that table, but D and trimming were determined from the DNA. Within this sample are 95,000 to 100,000 clones, with 92% of them counted one time only. Jointly, the top ten make up approximately 12% of the sample.

The clonotype originates from a human donor in good health. What was sequenced was non-Treg CD4+ T cells sorted from blood. The cell subset or site label for this specimen denotes: FACS-sorted unstimulated CD4+ non-regulatory T cells. This sequence uses TRBV19 and TRBJ2-1; TRBD2 is a weak D gene call, 5 bases matching. For the CDR3, the sequence is CATSGPFLNNEQFF. The nucleotide sequence is TGTGCCACGAGCGGCCCGTTTCTGAACAATGAGCAGTTCTTC.